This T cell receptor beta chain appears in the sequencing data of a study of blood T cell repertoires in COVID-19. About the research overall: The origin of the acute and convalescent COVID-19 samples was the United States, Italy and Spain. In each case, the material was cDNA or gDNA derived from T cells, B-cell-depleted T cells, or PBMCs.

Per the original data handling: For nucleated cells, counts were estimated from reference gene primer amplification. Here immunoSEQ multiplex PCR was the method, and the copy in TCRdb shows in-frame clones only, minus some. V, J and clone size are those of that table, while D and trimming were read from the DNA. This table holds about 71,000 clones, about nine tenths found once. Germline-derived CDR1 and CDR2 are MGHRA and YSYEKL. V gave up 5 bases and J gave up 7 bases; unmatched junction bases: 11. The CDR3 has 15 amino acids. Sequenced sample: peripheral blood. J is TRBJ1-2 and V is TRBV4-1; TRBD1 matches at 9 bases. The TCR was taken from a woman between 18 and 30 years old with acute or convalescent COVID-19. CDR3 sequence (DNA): TGCGCCAGCAGCGTACCGGGACAGGGAAAGTTTGGCTACACCTTC. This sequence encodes CASSVPGQGKFGYTF.